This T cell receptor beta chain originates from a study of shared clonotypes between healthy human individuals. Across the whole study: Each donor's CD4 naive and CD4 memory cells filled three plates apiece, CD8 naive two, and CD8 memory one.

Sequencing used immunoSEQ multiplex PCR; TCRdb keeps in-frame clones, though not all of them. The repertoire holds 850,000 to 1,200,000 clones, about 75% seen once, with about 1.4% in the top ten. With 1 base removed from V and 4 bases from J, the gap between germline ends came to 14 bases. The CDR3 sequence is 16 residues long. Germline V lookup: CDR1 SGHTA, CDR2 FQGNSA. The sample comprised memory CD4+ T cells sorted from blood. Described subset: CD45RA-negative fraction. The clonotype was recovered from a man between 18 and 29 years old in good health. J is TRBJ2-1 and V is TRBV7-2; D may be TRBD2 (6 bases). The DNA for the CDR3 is TGTGCCAGCAGCTTAGGGTCCGGGACTTCATACAATGAGCAGTTCTTC. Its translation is CASSLGSGTSYNEQFF.